This T cell receptor (beta chain) emerged from a study of preoperative IRX-2 immunotherapy in early breast cancer. TCRdb keeps only in-frame clones here, not all; method: immunoSEQ multiplex PCR. This table holds about 23,000 clones, 85% to 90% found once. Treatment: preoperative locoregional IRX-2 cytokine immunotherapy. Germline V gene data show CDR1 as SNHLY and CDR2 as FYNNEI. There are 14 residues in the CDR3. J lost 5 bases, V lost 7 bases, and 10 bases had no gene match. The receptor was isolated from a human donor with breast cancer. Sequencing was performed on tumor tissue, taken after IRX-2 immunotherapy. The chain combines TRBV2 with TRBJ1-1, with TRBD1 identical over 7 bases. The CDR3 nucleotides are TGTGCCAGCATGCGGACAGGCCGGGGGACTGAAGCTTTCTTT. Residues: CASMRTGRGTEAFF.